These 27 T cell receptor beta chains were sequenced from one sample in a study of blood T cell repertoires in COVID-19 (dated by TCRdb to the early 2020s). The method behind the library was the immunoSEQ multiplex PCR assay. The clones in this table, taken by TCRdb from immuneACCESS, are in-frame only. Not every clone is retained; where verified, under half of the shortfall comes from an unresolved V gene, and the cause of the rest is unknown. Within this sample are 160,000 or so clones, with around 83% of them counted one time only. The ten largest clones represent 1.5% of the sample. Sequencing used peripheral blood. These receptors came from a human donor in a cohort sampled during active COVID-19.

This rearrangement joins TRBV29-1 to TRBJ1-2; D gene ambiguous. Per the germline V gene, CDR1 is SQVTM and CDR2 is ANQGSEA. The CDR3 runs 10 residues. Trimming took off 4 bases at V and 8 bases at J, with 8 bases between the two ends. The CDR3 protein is CSVVQTGYTF. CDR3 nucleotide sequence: TGCAGCGTTGTACAGACCGGCTACACCTTC. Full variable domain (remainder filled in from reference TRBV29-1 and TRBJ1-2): SAVISQKPSRDICQRGTSLTIQCQVDSQVTMMFWYRQQPGQSLTLIATANQGSEATYESGFVIDKFPISRPNLTFSTLTVSNMSPEDSSIYLCSVVQTGYTFGSGTRLTVV.

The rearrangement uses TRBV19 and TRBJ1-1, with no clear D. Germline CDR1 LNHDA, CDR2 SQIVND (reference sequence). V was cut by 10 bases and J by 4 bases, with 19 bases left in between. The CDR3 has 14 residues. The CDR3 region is CATRLGPEVTEAFF. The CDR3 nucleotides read TGTGCCACTCGTCTCGGCCCCGAGGTCACTGAAGCTTTCTTT.

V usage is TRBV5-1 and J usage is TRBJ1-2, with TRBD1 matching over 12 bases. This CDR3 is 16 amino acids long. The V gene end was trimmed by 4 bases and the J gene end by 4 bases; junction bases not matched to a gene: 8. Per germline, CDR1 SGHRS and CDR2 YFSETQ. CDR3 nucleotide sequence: TGCGCCAGCAGCCTCGGGACAGGGGGCGCCGGCTATGGCTACACCTTC. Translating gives CASSLGTGGAGYGYTF.

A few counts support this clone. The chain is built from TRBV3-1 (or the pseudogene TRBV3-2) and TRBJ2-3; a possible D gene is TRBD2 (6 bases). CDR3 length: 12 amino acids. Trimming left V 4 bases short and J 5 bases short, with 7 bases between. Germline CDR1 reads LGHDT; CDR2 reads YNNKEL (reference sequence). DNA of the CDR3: TGTGCCAGCAGCCCGGGACTAGATACGCAGTATTTT. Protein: CASSPGLDTQYF.

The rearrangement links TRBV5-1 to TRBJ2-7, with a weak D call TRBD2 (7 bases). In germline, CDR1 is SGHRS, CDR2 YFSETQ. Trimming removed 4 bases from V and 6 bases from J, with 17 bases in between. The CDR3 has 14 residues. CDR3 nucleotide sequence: TGCGCCAGCAGCGTCGGGGACACGGGGGGCGAGCAGTACTTC. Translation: CASSVGDTGGEQYF.

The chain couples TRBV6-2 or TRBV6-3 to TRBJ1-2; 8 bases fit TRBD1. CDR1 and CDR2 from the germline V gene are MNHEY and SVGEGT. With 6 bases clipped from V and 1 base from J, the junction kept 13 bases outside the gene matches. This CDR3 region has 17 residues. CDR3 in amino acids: CASSPILRTGFNYGYTF. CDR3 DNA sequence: TGTGCCAGCAGCCCTATCCTCAGGACAGGGTTTAACTATGGCTACACCTTC.

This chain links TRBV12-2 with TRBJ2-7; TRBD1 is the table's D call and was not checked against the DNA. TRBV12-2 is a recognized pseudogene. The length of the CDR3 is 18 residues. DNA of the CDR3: TGTGCAAGTCGCTTAAAAGCCCAGGTGGCCCCTAAATCCTACGAGCAGTACTTC. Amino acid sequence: CASRLKAQVAPKSYEQYF.

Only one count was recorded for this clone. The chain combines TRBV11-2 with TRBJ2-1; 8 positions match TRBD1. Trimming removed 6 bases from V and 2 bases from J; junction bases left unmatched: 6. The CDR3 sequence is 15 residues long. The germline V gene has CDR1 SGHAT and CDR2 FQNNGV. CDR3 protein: CASRPTGVTYNEQFF. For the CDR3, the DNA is TGTGCCAGCAGACCGACAGGGGTCACCTACAATGAGCAGTTCTTC.

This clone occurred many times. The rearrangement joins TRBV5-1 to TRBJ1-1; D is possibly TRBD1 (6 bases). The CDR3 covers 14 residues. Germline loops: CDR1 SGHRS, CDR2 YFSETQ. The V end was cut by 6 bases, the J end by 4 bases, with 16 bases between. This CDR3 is CASTKDSMGTEAFF. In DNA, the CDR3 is TGCGCCAGCACCAAGGACAGTATGGGCACTGAAGCTTTCTTT.

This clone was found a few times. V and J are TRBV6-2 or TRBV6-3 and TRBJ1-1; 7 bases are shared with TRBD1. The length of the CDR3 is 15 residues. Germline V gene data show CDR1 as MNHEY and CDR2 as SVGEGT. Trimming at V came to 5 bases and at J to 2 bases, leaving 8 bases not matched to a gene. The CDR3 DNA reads TGTGCCAGCAGTCCCCCGGGGACAGTCAACACTGAAGCTTTCTTT. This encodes CASSPPGTVNTEAFF.

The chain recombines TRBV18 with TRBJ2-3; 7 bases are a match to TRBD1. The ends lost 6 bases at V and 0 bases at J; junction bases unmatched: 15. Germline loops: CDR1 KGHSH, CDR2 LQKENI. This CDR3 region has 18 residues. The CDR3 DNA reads TGTGCCAGCTCTCTAACCCCTATGACAGGGATTAGCACAGATACGCAGTATTTT. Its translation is CASSLTPMTGISTDTQYF. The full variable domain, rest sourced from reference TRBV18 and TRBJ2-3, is NAGVMQNPRHLVRRRGQEARLRCSPMKGHSHVYWYRQLPEEGLKFMVYLQKENIIDESGMPKERFSAEFPKEGPSILRIQQVVRGDSAAYFCASSLTPMTGISTDTQYFGPGTRLTVL.

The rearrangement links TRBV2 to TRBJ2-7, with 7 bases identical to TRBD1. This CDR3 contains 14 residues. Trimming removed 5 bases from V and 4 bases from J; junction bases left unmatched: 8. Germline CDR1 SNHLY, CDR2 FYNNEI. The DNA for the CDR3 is TGTGCCAGCAGTTCACAGGGGACCTCTTACGAGCAGTACTTC. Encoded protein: CASSSQGTSYEQYF.

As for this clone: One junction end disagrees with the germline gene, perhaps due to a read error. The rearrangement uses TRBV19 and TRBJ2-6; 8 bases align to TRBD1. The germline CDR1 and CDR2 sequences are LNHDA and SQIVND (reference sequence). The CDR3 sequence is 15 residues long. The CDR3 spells CACSLTGDGANVLTF. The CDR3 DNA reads TGTGCCTGTAGCCTGACAGGGGATGGGGCCAACGTCCTGACTTTC.

CDR3 sequence (DNA): TGTGCCAGCAGCCCTGGACAGGGGGCGGCAGAGACCCAGTACTTC. This gives the protein CASSPGQGAAETQYF. The chain uses TRBV11-2 and TRBJ2-5; 11 bases line up with TRBD1. The length of the CDR3 is 15 residues. The trim removed 5 bases at V and 4 bases at J, leaving 6 bases unmatched. Germline CDR1 and CDR2: SGHAT and FQNNGV.

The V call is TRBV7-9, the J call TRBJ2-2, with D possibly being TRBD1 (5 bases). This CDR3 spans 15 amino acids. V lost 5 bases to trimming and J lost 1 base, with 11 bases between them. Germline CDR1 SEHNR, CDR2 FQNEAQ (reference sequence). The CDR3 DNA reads TGTGCCAGCAGCCCTTCAGGACAGAACACCGGGGAGCTGTTTTTT. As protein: CASSPSGQNTGELFF.

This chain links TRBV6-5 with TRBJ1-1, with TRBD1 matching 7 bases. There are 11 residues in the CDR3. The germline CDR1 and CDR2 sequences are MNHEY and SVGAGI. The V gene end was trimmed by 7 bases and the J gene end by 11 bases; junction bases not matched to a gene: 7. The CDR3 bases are TGTGCCAGCACCTTGACAGGGAACGCTTTCTTT. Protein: CASTLTGNAFF.

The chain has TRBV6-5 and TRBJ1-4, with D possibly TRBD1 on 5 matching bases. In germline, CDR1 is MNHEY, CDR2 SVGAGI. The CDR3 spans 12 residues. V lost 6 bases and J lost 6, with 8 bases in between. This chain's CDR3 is CASSAGYEKLFF. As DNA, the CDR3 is TGTGCCAGCAGCGCAGGGTATGAAAAACTGTTTTTT.

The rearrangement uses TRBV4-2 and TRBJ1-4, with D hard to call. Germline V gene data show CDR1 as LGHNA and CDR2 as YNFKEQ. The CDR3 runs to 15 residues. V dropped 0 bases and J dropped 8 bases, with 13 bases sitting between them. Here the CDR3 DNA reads TGTGCCAGCAGCCAAGACCTAGAAGGAGGGGAAAAACTGTTTTTT. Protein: CASSQDLEGGEKLFF.

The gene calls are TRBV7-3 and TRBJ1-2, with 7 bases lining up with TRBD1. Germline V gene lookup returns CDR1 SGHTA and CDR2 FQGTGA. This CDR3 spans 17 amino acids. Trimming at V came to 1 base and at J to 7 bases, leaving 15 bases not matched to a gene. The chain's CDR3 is CASSLKDRATLAAGYTF. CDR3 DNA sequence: TGTGCCAGCAGCTTAAAAGACAGGGCAACTCTGGCGGCTGGCTACACCTTC.

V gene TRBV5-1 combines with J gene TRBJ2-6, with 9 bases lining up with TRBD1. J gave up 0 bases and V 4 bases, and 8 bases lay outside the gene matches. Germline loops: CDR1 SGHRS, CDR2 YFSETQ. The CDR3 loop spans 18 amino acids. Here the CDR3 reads CASSRTGTGPSGANVLTF. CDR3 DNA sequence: TGCGCCAGCAGCCGGACCGGGACAGGGCCCTCTGGGGCCAACGTCCTGACTTTC.

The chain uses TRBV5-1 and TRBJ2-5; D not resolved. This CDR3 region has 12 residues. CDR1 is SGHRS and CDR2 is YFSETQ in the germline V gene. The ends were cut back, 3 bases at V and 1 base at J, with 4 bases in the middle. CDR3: CASSSGQETQYF. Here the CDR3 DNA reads TGCGCCAGCAGCTCCGGCCAAGAGACCCAGTACTTC.

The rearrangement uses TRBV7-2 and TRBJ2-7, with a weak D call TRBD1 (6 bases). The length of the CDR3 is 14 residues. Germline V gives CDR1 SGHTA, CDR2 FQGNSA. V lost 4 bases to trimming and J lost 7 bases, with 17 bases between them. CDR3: CASSSGEQGREQYF. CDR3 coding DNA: TGTGCCAGCAGCTCAGGGGAGCAGGGCCGGGAGCAGTACTTC. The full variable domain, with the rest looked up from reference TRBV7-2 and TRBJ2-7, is GAGVSQSPSNKVTEKGKDVELRCDPISGHTALYWYRQSLGQGLEFLIYFQGNSAPDKSGLPSDRFSAERTGGSVSTLTIQRTQQEDSAVYLCASSSGEQGREQYFGPGTRLTVT.

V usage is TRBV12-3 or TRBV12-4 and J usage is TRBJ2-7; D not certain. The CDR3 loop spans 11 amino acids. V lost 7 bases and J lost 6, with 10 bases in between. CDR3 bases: TGTGCCAGCACCCCGGGTCGCGAGCAGTACTTC. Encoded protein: CASTPGREQYF.

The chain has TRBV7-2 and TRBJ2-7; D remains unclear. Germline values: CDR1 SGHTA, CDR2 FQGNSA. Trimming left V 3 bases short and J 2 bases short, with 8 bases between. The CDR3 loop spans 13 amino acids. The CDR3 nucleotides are TGTGCCAGCAGCTTCAATTTAGCCTACGAGCAGTACTTC. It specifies CASSFNLAYEQYF.

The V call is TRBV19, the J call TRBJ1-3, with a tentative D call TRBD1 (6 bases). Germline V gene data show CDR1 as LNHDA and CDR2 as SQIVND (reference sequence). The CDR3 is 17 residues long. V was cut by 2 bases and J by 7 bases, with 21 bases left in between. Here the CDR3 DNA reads TGTGCCAGTAGTATAATGGACTCAGGGGTGGGTCGGAACACCATATATTTT. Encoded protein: CASSIMDSGVGRNTIYF.

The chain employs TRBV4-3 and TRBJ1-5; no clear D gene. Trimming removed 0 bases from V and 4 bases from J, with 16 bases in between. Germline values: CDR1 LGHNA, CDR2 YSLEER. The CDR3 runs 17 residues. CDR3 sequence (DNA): TGCGCCAGCAGCCAAGAAGCGGGCCGACTGGGGAATCAGCCCCAGCATTTT. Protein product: CASSQEAGRLGNQPQHF.

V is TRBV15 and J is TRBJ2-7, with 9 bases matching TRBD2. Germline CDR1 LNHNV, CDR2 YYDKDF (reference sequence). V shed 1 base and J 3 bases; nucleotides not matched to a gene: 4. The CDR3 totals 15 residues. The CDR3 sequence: CATSRVTSGLYEQYF. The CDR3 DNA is TGTGCCACCAGCAGAGTGACTAGCGGCCTCTACGAGCAGTACTTC.